Below, 24 T cell receptor beta chains from the same sample are listed, as sequenced in a study of cytomegalovirus exposure and HLA in healthy donors. It was with 60 Vbeta and 13 Jbeta primers that the PCR ran. Using immunoSEQ multiplex PCR, the repertoire was profiled, and TCRdb retains in-frame clones only, with some absent. The sample carries approximately 67,000 clones, roughly two thirds recorded once. The sequenced sample consisted of PBMCs. These receptors were collected from a woman younger than 45 in good health and CMV-seronegative.

This clone was observed a few times. The chain is built from TRBV16 and TRBJ2-7; 7 bases agree with TRBD2. After removal of 2 bases from V and 9 bases from J, the junction contained 7 bases not matched to a gene. This CDR3 is built from 13 residues. Germline V CDR1 and CDR2: KGHSY, FQNENV. This chain's CDR3 is CASSQPSGVGQYF. The DNA for the CDR3 is TGTGCCAGCAGCCAACCCAGCGGGGTTGGGCAGTACTTC.

This clone has a single count. The chain uses TRBV1 and TRBJ2-4; the table's D call, TRBD2, has no DNA check behind it. TRBV1 is listed as a pseudogene. This CDR3 spans 18 amino acids. The CDR3 reads CTSSQTGSTSGGSNIQYF. The CDR3 DNA reads TGCACCAGCAGCCAAACCGGGTCGACTAGCGGGGGTAGCAACATTCAGTACTTC.

V is TRBV19 and J is TRBJ2-5, with D possibly being TRBD2 (5 bases). The CDR3 runs 14 residues. Trimming pared 1 base from V and 2 bases from J, leaving 8 bases between. Germline V lookup: CDR1 LNHDA, CDR2 SQIVND (reference sequence). The chain's CDR3 is CASSIGGQQETQYF. As DNA, the CDR3 is TGTGCCAGTAGTATAGGAGGGCAACAAGAGACCCAGTACTTC.

The V gene is TRBV27, the J gene TRBJ2-3; no firm D call. Germline lookup yields CDR1 MNHEY and CDR2 SMNVEV (reference sequence). The CDR3 covers 14 residues. The V end lost 1 base, the J end lost 2 bases, and 7 bases lay between the germline ends. The CDR3 protein is CASSLYSHTDTQYF. The CDR3 DNA is TGTGCCAGCAGTTTATACAGCCACACAGATACGCAGTATTTT.

This chain connects TRBV7-9 to TRBJ2-2; 8 positions match TRBD1. CDR3 size: 16 residues. The germline CDR1 and CDR2 sequences are SEHNR and FQNEAQ (reference sequence). The J segment lost 0 bases and the V segment lost 5 bases, leaving 5 bases of the junction unmatched. CDR3 amino acids: CASSPGQGTNTGELFF. The CDR3 nucleotides read TGTGCCAGCAGCCCTGGACAGGGTACGAACACCGGGGAGCTGTTTTTT.

The V call is TRBV30, the J call TRBJ1-2; 10 nucleotides align to TRBD1. The CDR3 is made up of 15 amino acids. From germline, CDR1 is GTSNPN and CDR2 SVGIG (reference sequence). V gave up 0 bases and J gave up 4 bases; unmatched junction bases: 5. The CDR3 loop reads CAWSVPGQGRYGYTF. CDR3 sequence (DNA): TGTGCCTGGAGTGTCCCGGGACAGGGGCGCTATGGCTACACCTTC.

CDR3: CASSLASGGPATDTQYF. CDR3 DNA: TGTGCCAGCAGCTTAGCTAGCGGGGGGCCGGCCACAGATACGCAGTATTTT. The V gene is TRBV7-2, the J gene TRBJ2-3; 10 positions agree with TRBD2. Trimming at V came to 0 bases and at J to 2 bases, leaving 5 bases not matched to a gene. CDR3 size: 17 residues. Germline loops: CDR1 SGHTA, CDR2 FQGNSA. The variable domain in full, with the rest retrieved from reference TRBV7-2 and TRBJ2-3, is GAGVSQSPSNKVTEKGKDVELRCDPISGHTALYWYRQSLGQGLEFLIYFQGNSAPDKSGLPSDRFSAERTGGSVSTLTIQRTQQEDSAVYLCASSLASGGPATDTQYFGPGTRLTVL.

This clone was picked up one time. The J gene is TRBJ1-3, the V gene TRBV30; 8 nucleotides align to TRBD1. This CDR3 spans 16 amino acids. Trimming removed 2 bases from V and 4 bases from J; junction bases left unmatched: 10. Germline CDR1 and CDR2: GTSNPN and SVGIG (reference sequence). As DNA, the CDR3 is TGTGCCTGGAGTAAGCCCCGGACAGGGTCAGGAAACACCATATATTTT. Protein: CAWSKPRTGSGNTIYF.

V usage is TRBV6-5 and J usage is TRBJ1-5, with 7 bases lining up with TRBD1. V lost 6 bases, J lost 5 bases, and 10 bases stayed unmatched. Germline CDR1 reads MNHEY; CDR2 reads SVGAGI. The length of the CDR3 is 15 residues. CDR3 in amino acids: CASSPRQGAYQPQHF. CDR3 in DNA: TGTGCCAGCAGCCCTCGACAGGGAGCCTATCAGCCCCAGCATTTT.

The chain combines TRBV2 with TRBJ2-7; 11 nucleotides align to TRBD2. CDR1 is SNHLY and CDR2 is FYNNEI in the germline V gene. After removal of 1 base from V and 3 bases from J, the junction contained 2 bases not matched to a gene. This CDR3 has 15 residues. CDR3 nucleotide sequence: TGTGCCAGCAGTGAAGGACTAGCGGGATACTACGAGCAGTACTTC. This encodes CASSEGLAGYYEQYF. Together with reference TRBV2 and TRBJ2-7, the CDR3 gives the full variable domain: EPEVTQTPSHQVTQMGQEVILRCVPISNHLYFYWYRQILGQKVEFLVSFYNNEISEKSEIFDDQFSVERPDGSNFTLKIRSTKLEDSAMYFCASSEGLAGYYEQYFGPGTRLTVT.

With respect to this clone: At one of its ends the junction is not consistent with the germline gene, which may arise from a read error. V is TRBV5-8 and J is TRBJ2-1, with 11 bases matching TRBD2. Germline V gives CDR1 SGHTS, CDR2 YDEGEE. The CDR3 extends over 15 amino acids. The CDR3 sequence is CASSLGTSGYNERFF. The CDR3 region has the DNA TGTGCCAGCAGCCTGGGGACTAGCGGATACAATGAGCGGTTCTTC.

V and J are TRBV11-3 and TRBJ2-1; 9 bases agree with TRBD1. Germline trimming cut 5 bases from V and 7 bases from J; bases unmatched to any gene: 9. The CDR3 has 15 amino acids. Germline CDR1 is SGHNT and CDR2 is YENEEA. The CDR3 bases are TGTGCCAGCAGCCCTCGTGGGACAGGGAGAAATGAGCAGTTCTTC. It translates to CASSPRGTGRNEQFF.

The chain recombines TRBV4-1 with TRBJ2-7, with unresolved D. CDR1 is MGHRA, CDR2 YSYEKL, per germline. Trimming took 4 bases from V and 4 from J, leaving 14 bases between them. The CDR3 length is 14 residues. The CDR3 sequence: CASSRGVGRYEQYF. The DNA for the CDR3 is TGCGCCAGCAGCCGAGGAGTGGGTAGGTACGAGCAGTACTTC.

The rearrangement joins TRBV28 to TRBJ1-1; D unresolved. CDR3 length equals 16 residues. V was shortened by 2 bases and J by 1 base, with 14 bases between the two germline ends. Germline V gene data show CDR1 as MDHEN and CDR2 as SYDVKM. The CDR3 DNA follows: TGTGCCAGCAGTTTAAGGCTGGCCGACTCGAACACTGAAGCTTTCTTT. This translates into CASSLRLADSNTEAFF.

The chain uses TRBV6-1 and TRBJ1-6; D is uncertain. Germline-derived CDR1 and CDR2 are MNHNS and SASEGT. CDR3 length: 15 amino acids. V lost 7 bases to trimming and J lost 7 bases, with 17 bases between them. The CDR3 reads CASTKVGRRNSPLHF. The DNA for the CDR3 is TGTGCCAGCACGAAAGTGGGCAGAAGAAATTCACCCCTCCACTTT.

The chain combines TRBV18 with TRBJ1-2; D gene uncertain. Germline V gene data show CDR1 as KGHSH and CDR2 as LQKENI. V lost 3 bases and J 4 bases, leaving 9 bases between the germline ends. This CDR3 is 13 amino acids long. In DNA, the CDR3 is TGTGCCAGCTCACCGGAGAAAACCTATGGCTACACCTTC. This translates into CASSPEKTYGYTF.

The rearrangement joins TRBV19 to TRBJ2-5; 11 bases map to TRBD1. V shed 4 bases, J shed 1 base, and the junction held 2 bases outside the gene matches. The CDR3 is 15 amino acids. Germline V lookup: CDR1 LNHDA, CDR2 SQIVND (reference sequence). CDR3 in amino acids: CASSTGQGVQETQYF. Written as DNA, the CDR3 is TGTGCCAGTAGTACGGGACAGGGGGTCCAAGAGACCCAGTACTTC.

V is TRBV18 and J is TRBJ1-1; 10 nucleotides agree with TRBD1. Germline assignment: CDR1 KGHSH and CDR2 LQKENI. This CDR3 region has 14 residues. J gave up 3 bases and V 6 bases, and 4 bases lay outside the gene matches. CDR3 DNA: TGTGCCAGCTCTAGGGGGACAGGGGACACTGAAGCTTTCTTT. Translation: CASSRGTGDTEAFF.

This chain connects TRBV11-2 to TRBJ2-7; perhaps TRBD2 as D (5 bases). Germline V gene data show CDR1 as SGHAT and CDR2 as FQNNGV. V was shortened by 6 bases and J by 2 bases, with 14 bases between the two germline ends. There are 14 residues in the CDR3. The CDR3 reads CASSRTDGAYEQYF. The CDR3 DNA reads as TGTGCCAGCAGTCGGACGGACGGGGCCTACGAGCAGTACTTC.

This clone is deemed medium-sized. The rearrangement uses TRBV5-1 and TRBJ1-1; tentative D call: TRBD1 (6 bases). Deletions cut 5 bases from V and 0 bases from J, with 11 bases between. Germline CDR1 reads SGHRS; CDR2 reads YFSETQ. This CDR3 contains 14 residues. The DNA of the CDR3 is TGCGCCAGCAGGGGGGGGGACATGAACACTGAAGCTTTCTTT. Its protein product is CASRGGDMNTEAFF.

The chain couples TRBV7-9 to TRBJ1-4; D gene uncertain. V shed 3 bases and J shed 5 bases, with 13 bases lying between them. The CDR3 sequence is 15 residues long. The V gene's germline CDR1 is SEHNR and CDR2 FQNEAQ (reference sequence). The CDR3 spells CASSFLTGGNEKLFF. Here the CDR3 DNA reads TGTGCCAGCAGCTTTCTGACGGGAGGGAATGAAAAACTGTTTTTT.

This chain uses TRBV11-3 with TRBJ2-3, with D tentatively TRBD2 (5 bases). Germline V CDR1 and CDR2: SGHNT, YENEEA. The CDR3 runs to 14 residues. Trimming took off 1 base at V and 6 bases at J, with 11 bases between the two ends. CDR3 region: CASSLVGVSDTQYF. Written as DNA, the CDR3 is TGTGCCAGCAGCTTAGTCGGGGTATCGGATACGCAGTATTTT.

By proportion, this clone is medium-sized. This chain joins TRBV7-6 and TRBJ2-1; the match to TRBD2 covers 9 bases. Trimming removed 5 bases from V and 13 bases from J; junction bases left unmatched: 6. CDR1 and CDR2 (germline): SGHVS, FNYEAQ. The CDR3 consists of 12 residues. This chain's CDR3 is CASSKERGAQFF. The CDR3 coding sequence is TGTGCCAGCAGCAAAGAGCGGGGGGCTCAGTTCTTC.

V usage is TRBV6-1 and J usage is TRBJ1-4; TRBD1 is a possible D gene (5 bases). CDR3 size: 12 residues. Germline V gene lookup returns CDR1 MNHNS and CDR2 SASEGT. Trimming took off 11 bases at V and 7 bases at J, with 14 bases between the two ends. CDR3 nucleotides: TGTGCCGCCGGCGGGACTGGTGAAAAACTGTTTTTT. Its protein is CAAGGTGEKLFF.